The rows below give T cell receptor beta chains drawn from one sample of a study of PD-L1 blockade in urothelial cancer. The protocol was immunoSEQ multiplex PCR, while the TCRdb copy is restricted to in-frame clones and leaves out a portion. Of tens of thousands of clones listed, around four fifths are singletons. This specimen consisted of PBMCs, obtained around atezolizumab (anti-PD-L1) treatment. All receptors come from a man aged 35 to 55 with urothelial cancer. CDR3s include the opening cysteine and the closing phenylalanine or tryptophan. The order of the fields is clone size, J gene, D gene, V gene, CDR3 DNA, CDR3 protein. D genes are given only for firm matches. Clone sizes are given selectively: once, few, many, or a class where the clone is expanded.

abundance: .
j_gene: TRBJ2-5
d_gene: TRBD1
v_gene: TRBV18
CDR3nt: TGTGCCAGCTCACCGCGACAGGGGGCAGAGACCCAGTACTTC
CDR3aa: CASSPRQGAETQYF

abundance: few
j_gene: TRBJ2-1
d_gene: TRBD2
v_gene: TRBV9
CDR3nt: TGTGCCAGCACTCGGGGTAGCGGGAACTACAATGAGCAGTTCTTC
CDR3aa: CASTRGSGNYNEQFF

abundance: few
j_gene: TRBJ2-1
d_gene: .
v_gene: TRBV6-5
CDR3nt: TGTGCCAGCAGTTATAACCGAGGGCCCGGTTATGAGCAGTTCTTC
CDR3aa: CASSYNRGPGYEQFF

abundance: .
j_gene: TRBJ2-7
d_gene: .
v_gene: TRBV9
CDR3nt: TGTGCCAGCAGCGTAGGTCTGGGGGCGGCCTACGAGCAGTACTTC
CDR3aa: CASSVGLGAAYEQYF

abundance: once
j_gene: TRBJ2-7
d_gene: .
v_gene: TRBV5-1
CDR3nt: TGCGCCAGCAGCTCCATCAGGGGTGAGGACGAGCAGTACTTC
CDR3aa: CASSSIRGEDEQYF

abundance: .
j_gene: TRBJ1-2
d_gene: .
v_gene: TRBV28
CDR3nt: TGTGCCAGCAGTTTTAGCGAAGGCTACACCTTC
CDR3aa: CASSFSEGYTF

abundance: .
j_gene: TRBJ2-3
d_gene: .
v_gene: TRBV21-1
CDR3nt: TGTGCCAGCAGCAAAGCCGGGACAGGGGGACTCCCGTACACAGATACGCAGTATTTT
CDR3aa: CASSKAGTGGLPYTDTQYF

abundance: .
j_gene: TRBJ2-7
d_gene: TRBD1
v_gene: TRBV11-2
CDR3nt: TGTGCCAGCAGCTTACGCCGGACAGGGGCCTACGAGCAGTACTTC
CDR3aa: CASSLRRTGAYEQYF

abundance: once
j_gene: TRBJ2-7
d_gene: .
v_gene: TRBV9
CDR3nt: TGTGCCAGCAGCGCCGGGACTTCTTACTCGGGCGAGCAGTACTTC
CDR3aa: CASSAGTSYSGEQYF

abundance: few
j_gene: TRBJ2-5
d_gene: .
v_gene: TRBV27
CDR3nt: TGTGCCAGCAGTTTTTCGGGGGGCGCTGAGACCCAGTACTTC
CDR3aa: CASSFSGGAETQYF

abundance: .
j_gene: TRBJ2-1
d_gene: .
v_gene: TRBV18
CDR3nt: TGTGCCAGCTCACCAGAGAGGCAGACCGGGTCCTACAATGAGCAGTTCTTC
CDR3aa: CASSPERQTGSYNEQFF

abundance: .
j_gene: TRBJ2-2
d_gene: TRBD1
v_gene: TRBV7-3
CDR3nt: TGTGCCAGCAGCCCCGGGACAGGGGTTGCCACCGGGGAGCTGTTTTTT
CDR3aa: CASSPGTGVATGELFF

abundance: .
j_gene: TRBJ1-3
d_gene: TRBD1
v_gene: TRBV4-3
CDR3nt: TGCGCCAGCAGCCCGGGACAGGGAGCTGGAAACACCATATATTTT
CDR3aa: CASSPGQGAGNTIYF

abundance: once
j_gene: TRBJ2-5
d_gene: .
v_gene: TRBV28
CDR3nt: TGTGCCAGCAGTGAGAACGGCCGCGGAGAGACCCAGTACTTC
CDR3aa: CASSENGRGETQYF

abundance: .
j_gene: TRBJ1-4
d_gene: .
v_gene: TRBV29-1
CDR3nt: TGCAGCGTCTGGACATCATCTAATGAAAAACTGTTTTTT
CDR3aa: CSVWTSSNEKLFF

abundance: .
j_gene: TRBJ1-1
d_gene: .
v_gene: TRBV28
CDR3nt: TGTGCCAGCAGTTTGCCCCCTCCGACGAGCGCGGGAGTCACTGAAGCTTTCTTT
CDR3aa: CASSLPPPTSAGVTEAFF

abundance: .
j_gene: TRBJ2-2
d_gene: .
v_gene: TRBV21-1
CDR3nt: TGTGCCAGCAGCAACCCGGGACAGAACACCGGGGAGCTGTTTTTT
CDR3aa: CASSNPGQNTGELFF

abundance: .
j_gene: TRBJ1-2
d_gene: .
v_gene: TRBV7-3
CDR3nt: TGTGCCAGCAGCTTAAAACCTTTTGAGCTCGCGGGCTACACCTTC
CDR3aa: CASSLKPFELAGYTF

abundance: .
j_gene: TRBJ2-2
d_gene: TRBD1
v_gene: TRBV7-9
CDR3nt: TGTGCCAGCAACCCTAGGACAGGGGCCACCGGGGAGCTGTTTTTT
CDR3aa: CASNPRTGATGELFF

abundance: .
j_gene: TRBJ1-1
d_gene: .
v_gene: TRBV6-1
CDR3nt: TGTGCCAGCAAGCGGCGGCTGAACACTGAAGCTTTCTTT
CDR3aa: CASKRRLNTEAFF

abundance: .
j_gene: TRBJ2-3
d_gene: TRBD2
v_gene: TRBV11-3
CDR3nt: TGTGCCAGCAGCTTAAACGGGGGGGATACGCAGTATTTT
CDR3aa: CASSLNGGDTQYF

abundance: once
j_gene: TRBJ2-5
d_gene: .
v_gene: TRBV11-1
CDR3nt: TGTGCCAGCAGCTTAATGGGAGGAGGTTCAGAGACCCAGTACTTC
CDR3aa: CASSLMGGGSETQYF

abundance: few
j_gene: TRBJ1-2
d_gene: .
v_gene: TRBV19
CDR3nt: TGTGCCAGTAGTAGTGACAGCAACTATGGCTACACCTTC
CDR3aa: CASSSDSNYGYTF

abundance: .
j_gene: TRBJ2-1
d_gene: .
v_gene: TRBV28
CDR3nt: TGTGCCAGCAGTTTGGGGTCTAGGGGAGAGCAGTTCTTC
CDR3aa: CASSLGSRGEQFF

abundance: .
j_gene: TRBJ2-1
d_gene: .
v_gene: TRBV6-5
CDR3nt: TGTGCCAGCAGTTACCGGTGGGAGCAGTTCTTC
CDR3aa: CASSYRWEQFF

abundance: .
j_gene: TRBJ1-2
d_gene: TRBD1
v_gene: TRBV28
CDR3nt: TGTGCCGAACGGGACAGGGGATATGGCTACACCTTC
CDR3aa: CAERDRGYGYTF

abundance: .
j_gene: TRBJ2-1
d_gene: .
v_gene: TRBV2
CDR3nt: TGTGCCAGCTACCCGGTCGGCGGCTCCTACAATGAGCAGTTCTTC
CDR3aa: CASYPVGGSYNEQFF

abundance: .
j_gene: TRBJ2-7
d_gene: .
v_gene: TRBV2
CDR3nt: TGTGCCAGCAGTCAAACAGACTACGAGCAGTACTTC
CDR3aa: CASSQTDYEQYF

abundance: .
j_gene: TRBJ2-7
d_gene: TRBD1
v_gene: TRBV25-1
CDR3nt: TGTGCCAGCAGTGATCCGGACAGGTCCTCCTACGAGCAGTACTTC
CDR3aa: CASSDPDRSSYEQYF

abundance: .
j_gene: TRBJ1-1
d_gene: .
v_gene: TRBV7-2
CDR3nt: TGTGCCAGCAGCCACCCCCTAAGTGGAGCTTTCTTT
CDR3aa: CASSHPLSGAFF

abundance: .
j_gene: TRBJ2-3
d_gene: TRBD2
v_gene: TRBV6-4
CDR3nt: TGTGCCAGCAGTGAAGGACTAGCGGGAGGAGATACGCAGTATTTT
CDR3aa: CASSEGLAGGDTQYF

abundance: .
j_gene: TRBJ2-5
d_gene: .
v_gene: TRBV6-5
CDR3nt: TGTGCCAGCAGTTACTCGAAGCAGGGGTGGGAGACCCAGTACTTC
CDR3aa: CASSYSKQGWETQYF

abundance: .
j_gene: TRBJ2-4
d_gene: .
v_gene: TRBV6-6
CDR3nt: TGTGCCAGCAGACACCTCTCGGAGGGGGGGGACATTCAGTACTTC
CDR3aa: CASRHLSEGGDIQYF

abundance: .
j_gene: TRBJ1-1
d_gene: .
v_gene: TRBV7-2
CDR3nt: TGTGCCAGCAGCCGACAGGCCCAGAACACTGAAGCTTTCTTT
CDR3aa: CASSRQAQNTEAFF

abundance: .
j_gene: TRBJ2-3
d_gene: .
v_gene: TRBV27
CDR3nt: TGTGCCAGCAGCCGTGGACTTGCGGGGTTCACAGATACGCAGTATTTT
CDR3aa: CASSRGLAGFTDTQYF

abundance: few
j_gene: TRBJ2-2
d_gene: .
v_gene: TRBV29-1
CDR3nt: TGCAGCGTGCGGCAGAAACGGGACACCGGGGAGCTGTTTTTT
CDR3aa: CSVRQKRDTGELFF

abundance: .
j_gene: TRBJ1-5
d_gene: .
v_gene: TRBV30
CDR3nt: TGTGCCTGGAGTACGGACAGTGGCAGGCCCCAGCATTTT
CDR3aa: CAWSTDSGRPQHF

abundance: .
j_gene: TRBJ2-7
d_gene: .
v_gene: TRBV27
CDR3nt: TGTGCCAGCCGTACCCGGGACAAAAGGTACCACGAGCAGTACTTC
CDR3aa: CASRTRDKRYHEQYF

abundance: once
j_gene: TRBJ1-1
d_gene: TRBD1
v_gene: TRBV7-8
CDR3nt: TGTGCCACACACAGGGGGATGGACACTGAAGCTTTCTTT
CDR3aa: CATHRGMDTEAFF

abundance: .
j_gene: TRBJ2-7
d_gene: .
v_gene: TRBV20-1
CDR3nt: TGCAGTGCGGTGATACTCTACGAGCAGTACTTC
CDR3aa: CSAVILYEQYF

abundance: .
j_gene: TRBJ2-1
d_gene: TRBD2
v_gene: TRBV19
CDR3nt: TGTGCCAGTACTTGGACTAGCGGGAATGAGCAGTTCTTC
CDR3aa: CASTWTSGNEQFF

abundance: .
j_gene: TRBJ2-1
d_gene: TRBD1
v_gene: TRBV30
CDR3nt: TGTGCATCGGGACAGAGCTCCTACAATGAGCAGTTCTTC
CDR3aa: CASGQSSYNEQFF

abundance: .
j_gene: TRBJ1-2
d_gene: TRBD1
v_gene: TRBV7-9
CDR3nt: TGTGCCAGCGGTGGGGGACAGGGCAAAGAAGGCTACACCTTC
CDR3aa: CASGGGQGKEGYTF

abundance: .
j_gene: TRBJ2-1
d_gene: .
v_gene: TRBV7-9
CDR3nt: TGTGCCAGCAGCCCCCCCTCGCGGGTCTTTGCTGAGCAGTTCTTC
CDR3aa: CASSPPSRVFAEQFF

abundance: once
j_gene: TRBJ2-1
d_gene: .
v_gene: TRBV5-1
CDR3nt: TGCGCCAGCAGCCCGGAGCTTACAAGCTCCTACAATGAGCAGTTCTTC
CDR3aa: CASSPELTSSYNEQFF

abundance: few
j_gene: TRBJ2-7
d_gene: TRBD2
v_gene: TRBV4-1
CDR3nt: TGCGCCAGCAGCCTCCAGACTAGCGGTTACTACGAGCAGTACTTC
CDR3aa: CASSLQTSGYYEQYF

abundance: .
j_gene: TRBJ1-1
d_gene: .
v_gene: TRBV6-6
CDR3nt: TGTGCCAGCAGTTACACAGGGTACACTGAAGCTTTCTTT
CDR3aa: CASSYTGYTEAFF

abundance: .
j_gene: TRBJ1-5
d_gene: TRBD1
v_gene: TRBV28
CDR3nt: TGTGCCAGCAGTCCCCAGACAGGGGGCTGGTATCAGCCCCAGCATTTT
CDR3aa: CASSPQTGGWYQPQHF

abundance: .
j_gene: TRBJ2-5
d_gene: TRBD2
v_gene: TRBV18
CDR3nt: TGTGCCAGCTCACCCAGGACTAGCGGGAGAGGAGAGACCCAGTACTTC
CDR3aa: CASSPRTSGRGETQYF

abundance: .
j_gene: TRBJ1-2
d_gene: .
v_gene: TRBV6-5
CDR3nt: TGTGCCAGCAGGTCCCCCGGGTCTTCTAACTATGGCTACACCTTC
CDR3aa: CASRSPGSSNYGYTF

abundance: .
j_gene: TRBJ2-7
d_gene: TRBD2
v_gene: TRBV5-6
CDR3nt: TGTGCCAGCAGCCAGCTAGCGGGAGGGCCGAGTGAGCAGTACTTC
CDR3aa: CASSQLAGGPSEQYF

abundance: .
j_gene: TRBJ2-2
d_gene: TRBD2
v_gene: TRBV19
CDR3nt: TGTGCCAGTAGTATTCTGGCTAGCGGGACCGGGGAGCTGTTTTTT
CDR3aa: CASSILASGTGELFF

abundance: .
j_gene: TRBJ2-7
d_gene: .
v_gene: TRBV4-3
CDR3nt: TGCGCCAGCAGCCAAGAACAGGCATCCCCCTACGAGCAGTACTTC
CDR3aa: CASSQEQASPYEQYF

abundance: .
j_gene: TRBJ2-5
d_gene: TRBD1
v_gene: TRBV7-7
CDR3nt: TGTGCTAGCAGCCTCAACAGGGGCAGAGGAGAGACCCAGTACTTC
CDR3aa: CASSLNRGRGETQYF

abundance: .
j_gene: TRBJ1-1
d_gene: .
v_gene: TRBV18
CDR3nt: TGTGCCAGCTCAGGCGACAGAATGAACACTGAAGCTTTCTTT
CDR3aa: CASSGDRMNTEAFF

abundance: many
j_gene: TRBJ1-2
d_gene: .
v_gene: TRBV2
CDR3nt: TGTGCCAGCAGTGACCGGGGATCTGGGGTCGATGGCTACACCTTC
CDR3aa: CASSDRGSGVDGYTF